Sequencing of this T cell receptor (beta chain) was carried out in a study of blood T cell repertoires in COVID-19. Whole-study context: Samples of COVID-19 (acute and convalescent) were obtained from the United States, Italy and Spain. T cells, B-cell-depleted T cells, or PBMCs supplied cDNA or gDNA.

Patients from Seattle were sampled longitudinally, starting during active infection. Original processing notes: Counts of nucleated cells, estimated from reference gene primer amplification, were obtained. Method: immunoSEQ multiplex PCR; TCRdb's copy keeps in-frame clones and lacks some. Clone size and the V and J calls come from that table; the DNA yielded D and trimming. The data hold fewer than 400,000 clones, with nearly 90% observed a single time. Trimming took off 6 bases at V and 0 bases at J, with 12 bases between the two ends. Per the germline V gene, CDR1 is WSHSY and CDR2 is SAAADI. The CDR3 has 15 residues.

The sample was peripheral blood. This clonotype originated in a woman in her 30s with COVID-19, enrolled during active disease. The rearrangement uses TRBV10-2 and TRBJ1-3; perhaps TRBD1 as D (5 bases). The CDR3 protein is CASRREGSSGNTIYF. CDR3 coding DNA: TGCGCCAGCAGGCGGGAGGGGTCCTCTGGAAACACCATATATTTT.